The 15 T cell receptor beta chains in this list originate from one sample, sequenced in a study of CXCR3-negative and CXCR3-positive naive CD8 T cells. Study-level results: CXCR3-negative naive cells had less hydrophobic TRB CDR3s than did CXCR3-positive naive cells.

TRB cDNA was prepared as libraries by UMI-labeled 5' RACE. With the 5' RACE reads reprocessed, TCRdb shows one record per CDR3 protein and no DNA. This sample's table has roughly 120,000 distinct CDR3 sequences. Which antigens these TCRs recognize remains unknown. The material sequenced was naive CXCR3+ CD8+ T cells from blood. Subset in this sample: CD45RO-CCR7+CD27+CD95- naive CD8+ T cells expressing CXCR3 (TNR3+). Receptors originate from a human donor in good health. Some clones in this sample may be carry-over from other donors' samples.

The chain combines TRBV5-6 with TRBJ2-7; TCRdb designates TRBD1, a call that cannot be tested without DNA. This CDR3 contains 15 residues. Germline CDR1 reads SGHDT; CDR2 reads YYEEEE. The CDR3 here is CASSLDRGRPYEQYF.

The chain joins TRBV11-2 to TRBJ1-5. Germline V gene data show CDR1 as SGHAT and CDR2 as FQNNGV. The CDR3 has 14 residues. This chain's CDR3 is CASSLLPANQPQHF. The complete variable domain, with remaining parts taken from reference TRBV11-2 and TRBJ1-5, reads EAGVAQSPRYKIIEKRQSVAFWCNPISGHATLYWYQQILGQGPKLLIQFQNNGVVDDSQLPKDRFSAERLKGVDSTLKIQPAKLEDSAVYLCASSLLPANQPQHFGDGTRLSIL.

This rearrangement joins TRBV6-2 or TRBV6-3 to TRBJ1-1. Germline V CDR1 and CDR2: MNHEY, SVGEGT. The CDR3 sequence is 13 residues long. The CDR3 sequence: CASSGSWRSEAFF.

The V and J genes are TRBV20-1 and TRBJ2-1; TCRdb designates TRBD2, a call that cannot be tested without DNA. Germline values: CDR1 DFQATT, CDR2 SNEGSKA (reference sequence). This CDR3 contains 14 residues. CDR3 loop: CSATSGSSYNEQFF.

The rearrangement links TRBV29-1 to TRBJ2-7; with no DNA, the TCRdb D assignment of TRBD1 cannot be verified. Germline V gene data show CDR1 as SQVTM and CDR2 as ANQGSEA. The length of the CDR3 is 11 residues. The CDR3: CSVVWGIEQYF.

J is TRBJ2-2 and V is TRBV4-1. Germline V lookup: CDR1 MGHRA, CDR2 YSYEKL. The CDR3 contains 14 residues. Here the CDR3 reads CASSQDRNTGELFF.

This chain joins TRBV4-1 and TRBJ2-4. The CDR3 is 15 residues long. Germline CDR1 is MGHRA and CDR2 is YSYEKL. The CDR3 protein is CASSLTTLAKNIQYF.

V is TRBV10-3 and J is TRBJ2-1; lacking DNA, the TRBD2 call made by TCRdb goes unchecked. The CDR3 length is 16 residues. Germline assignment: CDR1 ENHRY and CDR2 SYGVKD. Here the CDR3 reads CAISDMAATLGDEQFF.

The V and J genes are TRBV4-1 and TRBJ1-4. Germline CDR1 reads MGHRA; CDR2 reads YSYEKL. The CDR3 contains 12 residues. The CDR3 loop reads CASSQDLGKLFF.

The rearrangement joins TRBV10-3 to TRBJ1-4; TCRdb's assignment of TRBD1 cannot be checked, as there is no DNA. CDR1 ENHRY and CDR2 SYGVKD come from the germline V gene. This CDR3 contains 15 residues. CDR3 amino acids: CAISDQTGGNEKLFF.

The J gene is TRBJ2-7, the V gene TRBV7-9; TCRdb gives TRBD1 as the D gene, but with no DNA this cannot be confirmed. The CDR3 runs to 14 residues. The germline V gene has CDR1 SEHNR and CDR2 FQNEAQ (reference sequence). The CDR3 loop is CASSSNRGGHEQYF.

The CDR3 sequence: CASSYGLAGVYEQYF. The chain recombines TRBV6-2 or TRBV6-3 with TRBJ2-7; TCRdb lists TRBD2, though no DNA is available to test this call. The CDR3 is 15 residues long. Germline V lookup: CDR1 MNHEY, CDR2 SVGEGT.

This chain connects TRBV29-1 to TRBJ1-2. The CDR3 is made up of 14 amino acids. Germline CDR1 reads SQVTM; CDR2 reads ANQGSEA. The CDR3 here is CSVDELTTNYGYTF.

The CDR3 protein is CSASGLAGPYNEQFF. The chain carries TRBV20-1 and TRBJ2-1; absent DNA, TCRdb's TRBD2 call cannot be checked. The CDR3 runs to 15 residues. Germline CDR1 and CDR2: DFQATT and SNEGSKA (reference sequence).

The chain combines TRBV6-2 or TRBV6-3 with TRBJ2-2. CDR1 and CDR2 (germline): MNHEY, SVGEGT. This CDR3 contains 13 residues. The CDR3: CASSQTETGELFF.